This T cell receptor beta chain was obtained from a study of cytomegalovirus exposure and HLA in healthy donors. The PCR made use of 60 Vbeta and 13 Jbeta primers. The data were produced by immunoSEQ multiplex PCR, yet TCRdb's version contains in-frame clones alone and is incomplete. The sample includes 95,000 to 150,000 clones, around three quarters of them seen just once. Germline V lookup: CDR1 MDHEN, CDR2 SYDVKM. V shed 5 bases, J shed 2 bases, and the junction held 4 bases outside the gene matches. The CDR3 has 15 amino acids. The V gene is TRBV28, the J gene TRBJ2-7; TRBD2 aligns across 12 bases. The sequence was collected from a man in his late teens or twenties in good health and CMV-seropositive. Sequences were obtained from PBMCs. The CDR3 here is CASSRGLAGTYEQYF. The CDR3 DNA sequence: TGTGCCAGCAGTCGCGGACTAGCGGGGACCTACGAGCAGTACTTC.